Below are 12 T cell receptor beta chains sequenced from a single sample in a study of T cell repertoires in cytomegalovirus infection. One entry per CDR3 protein, called by TCRdb with MiXCR from the reads. The sample yields 200,000 to 300,000 distinct CDR3 sequences, roughly 15% seen once. The sample consisted of PBMCs. These receptors all stem from a human donor in good health (CMV status not recorded). Some clones in this sample may be carry-over from other donors' samples.

The sample holds many counts of this clonotype. The gene calls are TRBV11-3 and TRBJ2-2; weak D call: TRBD1 (5 bases). Trimming pared 3 bases from V and 1 base from J, leaving 12 bases between. The germline V gene has CDR1 SGHNT and CDR2 YENEEA. This CDR3 is built from 16 residues. The CDR3 here is CASSFEGVLNTGELFF. As DNA, the CDR3 is TGTGCCAGCAGCTTTGAAGGGGTCCTGAACACCGGGGAGCTGTTTTTT.

This clonotype was picked up a small number of times. The chain employs TRBV7-2 and TRBJ2-7; weak D call: TRBD2 (6 bases). V was trimmed by 0 bases and J by 3 bases, leaving 12 bases between them. Germline-derived CDR1 and CDR2 are SGHTA and FQGNSA. This CDR3 comprises 15 residues. CDR3 sequence: CASSLARGTGYEQYF. CDR3 in DNA: TGTGCCAGCAGCTTAGCGCGGGGTACCGGCTACGAGCAGTACTTC.

In its sample, this clonotype was seen many times. CDR3 region: CASSATGLPKSGYTF. The CDR3 region has the DNA TGCGCCAGCAGCGCAACCGGTTTGCCTAAAAGTGGCTACACCTTC. This chain links TRBV4-1 with TRBJ1-2; D uncertain. The CDR3 runs to 15 residues. With 5 bases removed from V and 7 bases from J, the gap between germline ends came to 20 bases. Looked up from germline, CDR1 is MGHRA and CDR2 is YSYEKL.

The CDR3 region has the DNA TGTGCCAGCAGCCCTATGCGGGACAGCGCCACCGGGGAGCTGTTTTTT. The encoded protein is CASSPMRDSATGELFF. V and J are TRBV12-3 or TRBV12-4 and TRBJ2-2, with D perhaps matching TRBD1 (7 bases). V was shortened by 6 bases and J by 4 bases, with 18 bases between the two germline ends. The CDR3 runs to 16 residues.

The rearrangement joins TRBV6-2 or TRBV6-3 to TRBJ1-5, with 7 bases fitting TRBD1. The CDR3 length is 13 residues. In germline, CDR1 is MNHEY, CDR2 SVGEGT. Trimming at V came to 10 bases and at J to 6 bases, leaving 9 bases not matched to a gene. CDR3 sequence (DNA): TGTGCCACCCTCCGGGACAGAGCTCAGCCCCAGCATTTT. Protein product: CATLRDRAQPQHF.

This clonotype occurred a few times. The chain couples TRBV28 to TRBJ1-1; 8 bases are shared with TRBD1. This CDR3 contains 17 residues. Unmatched junction bases numbered 14, after V lost 3 bases and J lost 5 bases. Germline-derived CDR1 and CDR2 are MDHEN and SYDVKM. The CDR3 DNA reads as TGTGCCAGCAGTTTGCGCTCCACCGGGACAGGAGGAACTGAAGCTTTCTTT. As protein: CASSLRSTGTGGTEAFF.

This chain uses TRBV7-2 with TRBJ2-1; 14 bases are a match to TRBD2. The CDR3 extends over 17 amino acids. After removal of 4 bases from V and 6 bases from J, the junction contained 8 bases not matched to a gene. From germline, CDR1 is SGHTA and CDR2 FQGNSA. CDR3 amino acids: CASSSDVTSGRGNEQFF. The CDR3 DNA is TGTGCCAGCAGCTCCGACGTGACTAGCGGGAGGGGCAATGAGCAGTTCTTC.

V usage is TRBV20-1 and J usage is TRBJ1-3; no reliable D call. V was trimmed by 1 base and J by 1 base, leaving 14 bases between them. Germline CDR1 is DFQATT and CDR2 is SNEGSKA (reference sequence). The CDR3 is 16 residues long. The CDR3 spells CSARAHAPVSGNTIYF. The CDR3 bases are TGCAGTGCTAGAGCCCACGCGCCAGTATCTGGAAACACCATATATTTT.

The table lists this clonotype with many counts. This sequence joins TRBV5-6 and TRBJ1-1; D call uncertain. V lost 2 bases and J 1 base, leaving 9 bases between the germline ends. The V gene's germline CDR1 is SGHDT and CDR2 YYEEEE. CDR3 length: 14 residues. CDR3 loop: CASSLSPPNTEAFF. In nucleotides, the CDR3 is TGTGCCAGCAGCTTAAGCCCACCGAACACTGAAGCTTTCTTT.

A few counts support this clonotype. The rearrangement joins TRBV7-3 to TRBJ2-3, with TRBD1 identical over 9 bases. Looked up from germline, CDR1 is SGHTA and CDR2 is FQGTGA. CDR3 size: 14 residues. With V trimmed by 5 bases and J by 2 bases, 2 bases remained unmatched. The CDR3, as DNA: TGTGCCAGCAGCCGACAGGGGGACACAGATACGCAGTATTTT. Encoded protein: CASSRQGDTDTQYF. The whole variable domain, remainder taken from reference TRBV7-3 and TRBJ2-3, is GAGVSQTPSNKVTEKGKYVELRCDPISGHTALYWYRQSLGQGPEFLIYFQGTGAADDSGLPNDRFFAVRPEGSVSTLKIQRTERGDSAVYLCASSRQGDTDTQYFGPGTRLTVL.

This clonotype was counted a single time. The chain couples TRBV20-1 to TRBJ2-3; 7 positions match TRBD2. There are 14 residues in the CDR3. Germline lookup yields CDR1 DFQATT and CDR2 SNEGSKA (reference sequence). After removal of 7 bases from V and 1 base from J, the junction contained 8 bases not matched to a gene. The CDR3 reads CSGDSSGGTDTQYF. CDR3 nucleotide sequence: TGCAGTGGGGATTCTAGCGGAGGCACAGATACGCAGTATTTT.

This chain joins TRBV5-6 and TRBJ1-1; D is possibly TRBD1 (5 bases). V gave up 2 bases and J gave up 4 bases, with 15 bases separating them. Per the germline V gene, CDR1 is SGHDT and CDR2 is YYEEEE. The CDR3 is 15 amino acids. This CDR3 reads CASSFGATGGTEAFF. The CDR3 region has the DNA TGTGCCAGCAGCTTCGGCGCCACGGGGGGCACTGAAGCTTTCTTT.